This entry lists 13 T cell receptor beta chains sequenced from one sample in a study of OX40 agonist ivuxolimab in advanced cancers. The method was the immunoSEQ multiplex PCR assay. Here the immuneACCESS table is served through TCRdb, limited to in-frame sequences with V and J called. Missing clones are a known gap in these copies; in checked studies unresolved V genes cover under half, and the rest lacks a known reason. In this sample the table shows 100,000 to 120,000 clones, roughly 89% of which occur a single time. The ten most abundant clones make up 0.27% of the sample. Sequenced here: CD4+ or CD8+ T cells sorted from blood, sampled in a trial of the OX40 agonist ivuxolimab. All receptors derive from an adult with an advanced solid tumor such as melanoma, head and neck, liver or kidney cancer.

V is TRBV6-1 and J is TRBJ2-5, with no clear D. Germline V gene sequence: CDR1 MNHNS, CDR2 SASEGT. The CDR3 covers 14 residues. With 2 bases removed from V and 2 bases from J, the gap between germline ends came to 9 bases. This CDR3 is CASSEFPTQETQYF. In DNA form, the CDR3 reads TGTGCCAGCAGTGAATTCCCCACGCAAGAGACCCAGTACTTC.

The chain has TRBV7-9 and TRBJ2-3; the D gene is possibly TRBD2 (6 bases). V dropped 0 bases and J dropped 8 bases, with 15 bases sitting between them. This CDR3 region has 15 residues. Germline CDR1 is SEHNR and CDR2 is FQNEAQ (reference sequence). DNA for the CDR3: TGTGCCAGCAGCTTAGCGAACCAACTAGCTGGTACGCAGTATTTT. Translation gives CASSLANQLAGTQYF.

This rearrangement joins TRBV21-1 to TRBJ1-1; TRBD1 is the table's D call, not checked against the DNA. TRBV21-1 is recorded as a pseudogene. The CDR3 covers 14 residues. The CDR3 protein is CASSKGPFRTEAFF. For the CDR3, the DNA is TGTGCCAGCAGCAAAGGTCCGTTCAGAACTGAAGCTTTCTTT.

V gene TRBV5-1 combines with J gene TRBJ2-5; D is uncertain. V dropped 6 bases and J dropped 2 bases, with 11 bases sitting between them. CDR1 and CDR2 (germline): SGHRS, YFSETQ. The CDR3 is 13 amino acids. The CDR3 loop is CASTVMEQETQYF. The CDR3 nucleotides read TGCGCCAGCACCGTGATGGAGCAAGAGACCCAGTACTTC.

V and J are TRBV29-1 and TRBJ1-2, with 7 bases aligning to TRBD1. V dropped 7 bases and J dropped 2; count of bases not matched to a gene: 1. This CDR3 has 11 residues. Germline assignment: CDR1 SQVTM and CDR2 ANQGSEA. The DNA of the CDR3 is TGCAGCGCGGGACAGAACTATGGCTACACCTTC. This codes for CSAGQNYGYTF.

The V and J genes are TRBV7-8 and TRBJ1-1, with D unclear. V gave up 1 base and J gave up 1 base, with 10 bases separating them. The germline gives CDR1 SGHVS, CDR2 FQNEAQ. The CDR3 is 15 amino acids. CDR3 sequence: CASSLGVGPNTEAFF. CDR3 bases: TGTGCCAGCAGCTTAGGAGTGGGCCCGAACACTGAAGCTTTCTTT.

The V gene is TRBV6-1, the J gene TRBJ1-5, with D tentatively TRBD1 (5 bases). The germline gives CDR1 MNHNS, CDR2 SASEGT. Trimming left V 1 base short and J 1 base short, with 20 bases between. This CDR3 region has 19 residues. The CDR3 bases are TGTGCCAGCAGTGAAGTAGAAGCCAGAAGGCGACAGAGCAATCAGCCCCAGCATTTT. Residues: CASSEVEARRRQSNQPQHF.

V is TRBV18 and J is TRBJ1-2; the D is unclear. Trimming removed 6 bases at V and 1 base at J, with 12 bases between. Germline V gives CDR1 KGHSH, CDR2 LQKENI. This CDR3 has 14 amino acids. In DNA, the CDR3 is TGTGCCAGCTCTCCGACGGGAATTAACTATGGCTACACCTTC. Protein sequence: CASSPTGINYGYTF.

The chain employs TRBV5-4 and TRBJ1-3, with TRBD1 matching over 10 bases. Trimming cost V 0 bases and J 2 bases; bases outside gene matches: 2. Germline CDR1 reads SGHNT; CDR2 reads YYREEE (reference sequence). This CDR3 contains 16 residues. CDR3 protein: CASSLGTGGTGNTIYF. The CDR3 DNA sequence: TGTGCCAGCAGCTTGGGGACAGGGGGGACTGGAAACACCATATATTTT.

The rearrangement links TRBV23-1 to TRBJ1-5; 7 positions match TRBD1. TRBV23-1 is given ORF status, its function remaining uncertain. V trimming: 4 bases; J trimming: 7 bases; junction bases outside the gene matches: 22. This CDR3 has 19 amino acids. CDR3 protein: CASSLRDSQEAGYGQPQHF. The DNA for the CDR3 is TGCGCCAGCAGTCTCCGGGACAGCCAGGAGGCGGGATATGGACAGCCCCAGCATTTT.

The chain links TRBV7-6 to TRBJ2-1, with D perhaps TRBD1 (5 bases). Germline CDR1 and CDR2: SGHVS and FNYEAQ. The CDR3 covers 14 residues. Trimming removed 1 base at V and 6 bases at J, with 10 bases between. For the CDR3, the DNA is TGTGCCAGCAGCTTAGATAGGGGAAGCAATGAGCAGTTCTTC. Protein sequence: CASSLDRGSNEQFF.

The rearrangement joins TRBV19 to TRBJ1-1; TRBD1 aligns across 8 bases. Germline V gene sequence: CDR1 LNHDA, CDR2 SQIVND (reference sequence). J was trimmed by 1 base and V by 5 bases; bases with no gene match: 6. The CDR3 covers 15 residues. The CDR3 protein is CASSFPGGRNTEAFF. The CDR3 nucleotides are TGTGCCAGTAGTTTTCCAGGGGGCAGGAACACTGAAGCTTTCTTT.

The chain employs TRBV4-3 and TRBJ2-5; no clear D. The CDR3 runs 13 residues. Trimming left V 0 bases short and J 2 bases short, with 4 bases between. Germline values: CDR1 LGHNA, CDR2 YSLEER. This CDR3 is CASSQEHQETQYF. CDR3 coding DNA: TGCGCCAGCAGCCAAGAACATCAAGAGACCCAGTACTTC.